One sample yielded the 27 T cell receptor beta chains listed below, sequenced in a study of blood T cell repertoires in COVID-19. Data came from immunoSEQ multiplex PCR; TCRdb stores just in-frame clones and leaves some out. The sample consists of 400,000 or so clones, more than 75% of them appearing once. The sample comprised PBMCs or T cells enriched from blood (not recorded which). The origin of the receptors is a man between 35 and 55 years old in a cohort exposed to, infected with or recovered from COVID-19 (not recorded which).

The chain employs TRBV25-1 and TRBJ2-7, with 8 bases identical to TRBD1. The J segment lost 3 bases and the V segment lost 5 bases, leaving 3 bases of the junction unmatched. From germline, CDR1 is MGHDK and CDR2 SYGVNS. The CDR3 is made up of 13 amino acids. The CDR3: CASSRDRSYEQYF. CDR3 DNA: TGTGCCAGCAGTCGGGACAGGAGCTACGAGCAGTACTTC.

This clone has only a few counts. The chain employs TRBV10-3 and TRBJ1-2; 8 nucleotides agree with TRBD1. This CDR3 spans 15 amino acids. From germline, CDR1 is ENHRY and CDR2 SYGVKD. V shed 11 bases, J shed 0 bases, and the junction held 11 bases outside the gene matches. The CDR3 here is CAGRQGPSPNYGYTF. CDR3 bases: TGTGCCGGACGACAGGGGCCATCACCTAACTATGGCTACACCTTC.

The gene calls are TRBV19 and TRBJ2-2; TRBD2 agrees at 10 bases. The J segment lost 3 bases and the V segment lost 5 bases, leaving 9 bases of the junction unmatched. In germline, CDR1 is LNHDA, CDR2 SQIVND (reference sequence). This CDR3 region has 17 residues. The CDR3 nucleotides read TGTGCCAGTAGTGGCAAGCGGCTAGCGGGAGACACCGGGGAGCTGTTTTTT. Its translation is CASSGKRLAGDTGELFF.

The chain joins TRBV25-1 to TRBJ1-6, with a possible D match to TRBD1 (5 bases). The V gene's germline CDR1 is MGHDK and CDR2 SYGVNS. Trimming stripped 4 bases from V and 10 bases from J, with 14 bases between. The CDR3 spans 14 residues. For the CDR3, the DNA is TGTGCCAGCAGTGCCGGGAAGCGGGACTCACCCCTCCACTTT. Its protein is CASSAGKRDSPLHF.

CDR3 nucleotides: TGTGCCAGCAGCCAAGAGGGGAGAACTCAAGCGTGCTATGGCTACACCTTC. It specifies CASSQEGRTQACYGYTF. V is TRBV3-1 (or the pseudogene TRBV3-2) and J is TRBJ1-2; no reliable D call. Germline V gives CDR1 LGHDT, CDR2 YNNKEL (reference sequence). The CDR3 contains 17 residues. V was pared by 0 bases and J by 4 bases, with 18 bases between.

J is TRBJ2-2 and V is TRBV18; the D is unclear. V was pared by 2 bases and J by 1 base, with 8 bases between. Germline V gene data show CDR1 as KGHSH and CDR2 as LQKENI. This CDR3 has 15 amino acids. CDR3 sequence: CASSPIRGNTGELFF. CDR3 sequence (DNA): TGTGCCAGCTCACCAATCAGAGGGAACACCGGGGAGCTGTTTTTT.

The CDR3 bases are TGTGCCAGCAGTAAAGCGGGAGGGCCCTACGAGCAGTACTTC. Its translation: CASSKAGGPYEQYF. The chain couples TRBV28 to TRBJ2-7; 10 nucleotides agree with TRBD2. The junction had 3 bases not matched to a gene; V was cut back by 5 bases and J by 2 bases. Germline loops: CDR1 MDHEN, CDR2 SYDVKM. CDR3 length: 14 residues.

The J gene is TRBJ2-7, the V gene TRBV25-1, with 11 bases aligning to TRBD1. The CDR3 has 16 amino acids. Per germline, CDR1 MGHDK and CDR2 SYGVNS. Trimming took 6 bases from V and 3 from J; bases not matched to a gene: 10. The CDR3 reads CASSSNRDRGFYEQYF. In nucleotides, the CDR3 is TGTGCCAGCAGCTCCAACCGGGACAGGGGGTTCTACGAGCAGTACTTC.

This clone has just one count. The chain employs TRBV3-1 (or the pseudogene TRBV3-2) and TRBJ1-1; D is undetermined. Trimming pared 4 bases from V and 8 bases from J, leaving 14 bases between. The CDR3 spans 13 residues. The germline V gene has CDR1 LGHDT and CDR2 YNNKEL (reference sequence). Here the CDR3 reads CASSLWVQREAFF. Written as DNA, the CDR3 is TGTGCCAGCAGCCTCTGGGTCCAGCGAGAAGCTTTCTTT.

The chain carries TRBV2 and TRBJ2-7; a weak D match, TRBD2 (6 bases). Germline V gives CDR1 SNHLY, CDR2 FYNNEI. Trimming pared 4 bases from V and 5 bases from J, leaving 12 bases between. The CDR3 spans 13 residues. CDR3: CASSAGDVNEQYF. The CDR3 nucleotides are TGTGCCAGCAGTGCGGGGGACGTAAACGAGCAGTACTTC.

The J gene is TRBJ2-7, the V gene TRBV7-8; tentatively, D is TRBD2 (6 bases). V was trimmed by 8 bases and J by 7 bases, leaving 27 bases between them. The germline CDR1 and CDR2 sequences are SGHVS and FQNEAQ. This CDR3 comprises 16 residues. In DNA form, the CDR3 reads TGTGCCAGCTCGATAAGCAGGCTGCGGGGTTTGGAAGAGCAGTACTTC. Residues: CASSISRLRGLEEQYF.

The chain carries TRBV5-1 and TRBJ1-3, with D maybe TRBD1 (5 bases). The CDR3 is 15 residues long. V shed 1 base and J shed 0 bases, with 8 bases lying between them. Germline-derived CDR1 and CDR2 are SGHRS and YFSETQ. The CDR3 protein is CASSLTGDSGNTIYF. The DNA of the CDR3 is TGCGCCAGCAGCTTGACGGGGGACTCTGGAAACACCATATATTTT. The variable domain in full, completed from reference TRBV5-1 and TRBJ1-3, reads KAGVTQTPRYLIKTRGQQVTLSCSPISGHRSVSWYQQTPGQGLQFLFEYFSETQRNKGNFPGRFSGRQFSNSRSEMNVSTLELGDSALYLCASSLTGDSGNTIYFGEGSWLTVV.

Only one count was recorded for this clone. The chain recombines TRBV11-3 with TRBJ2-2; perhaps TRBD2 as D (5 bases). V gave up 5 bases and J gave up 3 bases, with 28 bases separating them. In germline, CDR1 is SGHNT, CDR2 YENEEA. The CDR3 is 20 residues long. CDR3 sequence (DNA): TGTGCCAGCAGCCATGAGCGGACGCCACCTGGGGTTCGGGACACCGGGGAGCTGTTTTTT. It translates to CASSHERTPPGVRDTGELFF.

The CDR3 region is CASSYSGRLGGELFF. CDR3 nucleotides: TGTGCCAGCAGCTATAGCGGGAGGCTTGGCGGGGAGCTGTTTTTT. The genes are TRBV7-8 and TRBJ2-2, with 10 bases identical to TRBD2. V lost 4 bases to trimming and J lost 7 bases; unmatched junction nucleotides: 6. The CDR3 is 15 amino acids. Germline CDR1 is SGHVS and CDR2 is FQNEAQ.

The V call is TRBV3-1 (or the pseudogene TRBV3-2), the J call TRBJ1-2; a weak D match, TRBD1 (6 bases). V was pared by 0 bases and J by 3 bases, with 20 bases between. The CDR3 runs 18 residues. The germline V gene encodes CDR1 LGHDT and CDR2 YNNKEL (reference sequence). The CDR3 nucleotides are TGTGCCAGCAGCCAAGAGGGGGCCCGCAGGAGCGGTGACTATGGCTACACCTTC. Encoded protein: CASSQEGARRSGDYGYTF.

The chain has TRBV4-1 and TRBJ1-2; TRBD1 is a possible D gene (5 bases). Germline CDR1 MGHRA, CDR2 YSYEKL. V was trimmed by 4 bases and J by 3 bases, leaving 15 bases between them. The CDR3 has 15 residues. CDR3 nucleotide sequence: TGCGCCAGCAGCCCCCCCGAAGGGACTCACTATGGCTACACCTTC. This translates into CASSPPEGTHYGYTF.

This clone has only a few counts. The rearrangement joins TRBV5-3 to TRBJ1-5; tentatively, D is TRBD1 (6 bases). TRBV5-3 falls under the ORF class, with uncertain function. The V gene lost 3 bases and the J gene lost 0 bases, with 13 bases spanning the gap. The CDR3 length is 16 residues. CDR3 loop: CARSSPDSDSNQPQHF. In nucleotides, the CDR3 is TGTGCCAGAAGCTCTCCGGACAGCGATAGCAATCAGCCCCAGCATTTT.

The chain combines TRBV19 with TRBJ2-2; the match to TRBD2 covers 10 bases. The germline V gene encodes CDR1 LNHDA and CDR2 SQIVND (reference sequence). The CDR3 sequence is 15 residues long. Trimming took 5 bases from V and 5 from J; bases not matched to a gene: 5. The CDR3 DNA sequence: TGTGCCAGTAGTTCTCTAGCGGGAGTAACCGGGGAGCTGTTTTTT. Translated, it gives CASSSLAGVTGELFF.

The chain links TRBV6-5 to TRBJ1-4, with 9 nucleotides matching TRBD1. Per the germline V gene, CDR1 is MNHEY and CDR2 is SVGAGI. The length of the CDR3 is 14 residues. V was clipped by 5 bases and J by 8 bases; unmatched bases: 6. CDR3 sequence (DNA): TGTGCCAGCAGTCAGGGACAGGGTACGGAAAAACTGTTTTTT. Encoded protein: CASSQGQGTEKLFF.

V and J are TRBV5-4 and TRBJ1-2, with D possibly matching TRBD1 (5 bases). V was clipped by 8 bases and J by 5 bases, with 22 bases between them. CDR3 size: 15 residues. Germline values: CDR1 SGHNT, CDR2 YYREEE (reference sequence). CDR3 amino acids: CASGTGDAILYGYTF. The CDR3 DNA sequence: TGTGCCAGTGGGACGGGGGACGCCATCCTATATGGCTACACCTTC. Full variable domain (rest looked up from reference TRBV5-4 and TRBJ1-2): ETGVTQSPTHLIKTRGQQVTLRCSSQSGHNTVSWYQQALGQGPQFIFQYYREEENGRGNFPPRFSGLQFPNYSSELNVNALELDDSALYLCASGTGDAILYGYTFGSGTRLTVV.

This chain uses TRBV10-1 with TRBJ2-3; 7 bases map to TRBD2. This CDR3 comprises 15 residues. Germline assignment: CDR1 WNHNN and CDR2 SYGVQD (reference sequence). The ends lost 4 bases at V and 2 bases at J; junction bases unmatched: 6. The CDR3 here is CASSGPGGYTDTQYF. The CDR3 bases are TGCGCCAGCAGTGGACCGGGAGGATACACAGATACGCAGTATTTT.

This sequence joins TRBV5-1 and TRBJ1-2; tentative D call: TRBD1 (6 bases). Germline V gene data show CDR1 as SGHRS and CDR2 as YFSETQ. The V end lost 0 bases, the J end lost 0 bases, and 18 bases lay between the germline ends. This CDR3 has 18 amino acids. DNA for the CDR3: TGCGCCAGCAGCTTGGCTGCCGGACAGACTTTAGCTAACTATGGCTACACCTTC. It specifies CASSLAAGQTLANYGYTF. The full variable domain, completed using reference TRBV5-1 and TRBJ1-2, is KAGVTQTPRYLIKTRGQQVTLSCSPISGHRSVSWYQQTPGQGLQFLFEYFSETQRNKGNFPGRFSGRQFSNSRSEMNVSTLELGDSALYLCASSLAAGQTLANYGYTFGSGTRLTVV.

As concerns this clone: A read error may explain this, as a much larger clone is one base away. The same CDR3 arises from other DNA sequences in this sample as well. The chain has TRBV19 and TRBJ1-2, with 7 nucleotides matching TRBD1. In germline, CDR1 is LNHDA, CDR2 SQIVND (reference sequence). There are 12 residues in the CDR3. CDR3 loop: CASSRDRDGYTF. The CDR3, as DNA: TGCGCCAGTAGCCGAGACAGGGACGGCTACACCTTC.

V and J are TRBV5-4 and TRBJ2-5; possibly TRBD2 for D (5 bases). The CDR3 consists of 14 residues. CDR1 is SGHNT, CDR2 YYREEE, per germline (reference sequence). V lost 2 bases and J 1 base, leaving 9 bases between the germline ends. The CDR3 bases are TGTGCCAGCAGCTTCGGACTGATCCAAGAGACCCAGTACTTC. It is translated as CASSFGLIQETQYF.

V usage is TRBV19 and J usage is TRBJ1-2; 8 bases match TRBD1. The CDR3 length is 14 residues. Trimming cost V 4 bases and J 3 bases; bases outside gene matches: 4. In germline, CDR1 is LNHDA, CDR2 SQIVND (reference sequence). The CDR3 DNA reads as TGTGCCAGTAGTACCGGACAGGGCCACTATGGCTACACCTTC. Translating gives CASSTGQGHYGYTF.

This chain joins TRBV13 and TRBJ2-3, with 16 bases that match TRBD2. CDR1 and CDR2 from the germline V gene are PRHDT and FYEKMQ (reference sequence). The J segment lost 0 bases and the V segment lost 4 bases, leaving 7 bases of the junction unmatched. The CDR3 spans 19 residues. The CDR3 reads CASSSGLAGGITSTDTQYF. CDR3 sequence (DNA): TGTGCCAGCAGCTCGGGACTAGCGGGAGGGATTACTAGCACAGATACGCAGTATTTT.

The DNA for the CDR3 is TGTGCCAGCAGCCCCGGGAGTAGGCAGTACTTC. Protein: CASSPGSRQYF. The V call is TRBV6-6, the J call TRBJ2-7; TRBD2 is a possible D gene (6 bases). Germline V gene lookup returns CDR1 MNHNY and CDR2 SVGAGI (reference sequence). Trimming took 6 bases from V and 9 from J, leaving 12 bases between them. The CDR3 has 11 amino acids.